These 32 T cell receptor beta chains were all obtained from the same sample, sequenced in a study of shared clonotypes between healthy human individuals. Sequencing used immunoSEQ multiplex PCR; TCRdb keeps in-frame clones, though not all of them. The repertoire has around 2,000,000 clones, about 95% of them found once; the top ten carry 0.85% to 1.2%. Naive CD8 cells lacked CD45RO and underwent positive selection for CCR7, leaving out terminally differentiated effector memory CD45RA+ cells. Sequences were obtained from naive CD8+ T cells sorted from blood. Source of these receptors: a man aged 18 to 29 in good health.

CDR3 loop: CASKIAGGPDTQYF. CDR3 in DNA: TGTGCCAGCAAAATAGCGGGAGGGCCAGATACGCAGTATTTT. The V and J genes are TRBV6-5 and TRBJ2-3; TRBD2 matches 11 bases. Germline V gene lookup returns CDR1 MNHEY and CDR2 SVGAGI. With 7 bases clipped from V and 4 bases from J, the junction kept 4 bases outside the gene matches. The CDR3 length is 14 residues.

V gene TRBV5-4 combines with J gene TRBJ2-5; maybe TRBD1 (5 bases). Germline CDR1 SGHNT, CDR2 YYREEE (reference sequence). The CDR3 has 15 residues. Trimming removed 3 bases at V and 4 bases at J, with 16 bases between. The CDR3, as DNA: TGTGCCAGCAGCTCCAGCTGGGGCCAGGGAGAGACCCAGTACTTC. This codes for CASSSSWGQGETQYF.

Regarding this clone: The sample holds other DNA sequences that translate to the same CDR3. CDR3 loop: CASSVGGPSYEQYF. The CDR3 region has the DNA TGTGCCAGCAGCGTAGGCGGGCCCTCCTACGAGCAGTACTTC. This chain joins TRBV9 and TRBJ2-7, with D perhaps TRBD2 (5 bases). Trimming shortened V by 0 bases and J by 0 bases, and 7 bases separated the two germline ends. Germline CDR1 is SGDLS and CDR2 is YYNGEE. The CDR3 is made up of 14 amino acids.

The chain recombines TRBV28 with TRBJ2-3; D tentatively fits TRBD1 or TRBD2 (5 bases each). V was trimmed by 7 bases and J by 5 bases, leaving 19 bases between them. This CDR3 has 15 amino acids. Germline V CDR1 and CDR2: MDHEN, SYDVKM. The CDR3 is CASTTWGSPVDTQYF. The DNA for the CDR3 is TGTGCCAGCACCACCTGGGGGTCCCCGGTAGATACGCAGTATTTT.

The J gene is TRBJ1-2, the V gene TRBV13, with 8 bases aligning to TRBD1. CDR3 length: 15 residues. The V and J ends lost 3 bases and 4 bases, in that order; junction bases with no gene match: 7. Per germline, CDR1 PRHDT and CDR2 FYEKMQ (reference sequence). CDR3 nucleotide sequence: TGTGCCAGCAGCTTCCGACAGGGGTCCCCCTATGGCTACACCTTC. This encodes CASSFRQGSPYGYTF.

This chain joins TRBV30 and TRBJ2-5, with D perhaps TRBD2 (5 bases). CDR1 and CDR2 from the germline V gene are GTSNPN and SVGIG (reference sequence). The CDR3 is made up of 15 amino acids. V gave up 2 bases and J gave up 4 bases, with 17 bases separating them. This chain's CDR3 is CAWSPGSTMVETQYF. Written as DNA, the CDR3 is TGTGCCTGGAGTCCGGGGTCCACCATGGTAGAGACCCAGTACTTC.

The chain uses TRBV2 and TRBJ1-5; weak D call: TRBD1 (6 bases). Germline V lookup: CDR1 SNHLY, CDR2 FYNNEI. The V and J ends lost 8 bases and 4 bases respectively, with 18 bases between them. This CDR3 spans 15 amino acids. The CDR3 DNA reads TGTGCCAGCGGGGGGCCCCAGGGACCTAATCAGCCCCAGCATTTT. Its translation: CASGGPQGPNQPQHF.

V and J are TRBV5-6 and TRBJ2-1; no clear D gene. CDR3 length equals 13 residues. The V gene lost 0 bases and the J gene lost 6 bases, with 7 bases spanning the gap. Germline lookup yields CDR1 SGHDT and CDR2 YYEEEE. The CDR3 DNA is TGTGCCAGCAGCTTGGGAGCAAGCAATGAGCAGTTCTTC. It translates to CASSLGASNEQFF.

The chain uses TRBV9 and TRBJ2-5; 7 nucleotides match TRBD1. This CDR3 has 14 residues. Per the germline V gene, CDR1 is SGDLS and CDR2 is YYNGEE. J lost 1 base, V lost 4 bases, and 4 bases had no gene match. The CDR3 here is CASSNWDSQETQYF. The CDR3 DNA reads as TGTGCCAGCAGCAATTGGGACAGCCAAGAGACCCAGTACTTC.

V and J are TRBV5-1 and TRBJ2-2; D remains ambiguous. The V end was cut by 1 base, the J end by 5 bases, with 15 bases between. CDR1 SGHRS and CDR2 YFSETQ come from the germline V gene. This CDR3 has 16 amino acids. The CDR3 protein is CASSLIPNMETGELFF. For the CDR3, the DNA is TGCGCCAGCAGCTTGATCCCGAACATGGAAACCGGGGAGCTGTTTTTT.

The chain carries TRBV10-1 and TRBJ2-2, with TRBD2 as a possible D gene (6 bases). Germline assignment: CDR1 WNHNN and CDR2 SYGVQD (reference sequence). The CDR3 has 14 residues. The V gene lost 5 bases and the J gene lost 2 bases, with 9 bases spanning the gap. The CDR3 loop is CASSIAVNTGELFF. The CDR3 nucleotides are TGCGCCAGCAGTATAGCGGTAAACACCGGGGAGCTGTTTTTT.

The count of this clone is one. The V gene is TRBV2, the J gene TRBJ2-7; 13 bases fit TRBD2. The CDR3 length is 13 residues. CDR1 is SNHLY and CDR2 is FYNNEI in the germline V gene. Trimming removed 6 bases from V and 5 bases from J; junction bases left unmatched: 1. The CDR3 nucleotides are TGTGCCAGCAGGGGACTAGCGGGAAACGAGCAGTACTTC. Its translation is CASRGLAGNEQYF.

The CDR3: CATSPRWDPYEQYF. The CDR3 DNA reads TGTGCCACCAGCCCACGTTGGGACCCCTACGAGCAGTACTTC. This chain links TRBV15 with TRBJ2-7; D may be TRBD1 or TRBD2 (5 bases each). CDR3 length: 14 residues. The germline V gene has CDR1 LNHNV and CDR2 YYDKDF (reference sequence). The V end was cut by 5 bases, the J end by 2 bases, with 13 bases between.

This chain links TRBV27 with TRBJ2-1; 9 nucleotides agree with TRBD2. Germline-derived CDR1 and CDR2 are MNHEY and SMNVEV (reference sequence). J gave up 7 bases and V 7 bases, and 11 bases lay outside the gene matches. The CDR3 has 15 residues. The CDR3, as DNA: TGTGCCAGCACTCAGGGCGGGGGGGCCATGAATGAGCAGTTCTTC. This gives the protein CASTQGGGAMNEQFF.

This chain uses TRBV9 with TRBJ2-7; D not resolved. Germline CDR1 is SGDLS and CDR2 is YYNGEE. Trimming removed 1 base at V and 5 bases at J, with 7 bases between. The CDR3 loop spans 12 amino acids. In nucleotides, the CDR3 is TGTGCCAGCAGCGTATCCGGCCACGAGCAGTACTTC. Protein product: CASSVSGHEQYF. The complete variable domain, with remaining parts taken from reference TRBV9 and TRBJ2-7, reads DSGVTQTPKHLITATGQRVTLRCSPRSGDLSVYWYQQSLDQGLQFLIQYYNGEERAKGNILERFSAQQFPDLHSELNLSSLELGDSALYFCASSVSGHEQYFGPGTRLTVT.

The chain links TRBV29-1 to TRBJ1-1; tentatively, D is TRBD1 (5 bases). CDR1 is SQVTM, CDR2 ANQGSEA, per germline. There are 12 residues in the CDR3. V gave up 7 bases and J gave up 4 bases, with 13 bases separating them. The CDR3 nucleotides read TGCAGCGCCCTGGGAGGGGCCACTGAAGCTTTCTTT. Translation gives CSALGGATEAFF.

This chain links TRBV7-8 with TRBJ2-5; 9 nucleotides line up with TRBD2. CDR1 is SGHVS and CDR2 is FQNEAQ in the germline V gene. The V and J ends lost 1 base and 3 bases, in that order; junction bases with no gene match: 6. There are 16 residues in the CDR3. CDR3 nucleotide sequence: TGTGCCAGCAGCTTAGGGGTAGCGGGAGTTGAAGAGACCCAGTACTTC. Residues: CASSLGVAGVEETQYF.

V is TRBV5-4 and J is TRBJ2-1; possibly TRBD1 or TRBD2 for D (5 bases each). V was clipped by 0 bases and J by 6 bases, with 13 bases between them. This CDR3 has 15 residues. The germline V gene has CDR1 SGHNT and CDR2 YYREEE (reference sequence). The CDR3 nucleotides are TGTGCCAGCAGCTTGGCCCAGGGACGGCCCAATGAGCAGTTCTTC. This codes for CASSLAQGRPNEQFF.

The rearrangement uses TRBV11-2 and TRBJ2-1, with 13 nucleotides matching TRBD2. Germline trimming cut 7 bases from V and 5 bases from J; bases unmatched to any gene: 2. Germline lookup yields CDR1 SGHAT and CDR2 FQNNGV. The CDR3 covers 14 residues. The CDR3 region has the DNA TGTGCCAGCACGGGACTAGCGGGAAACAATGAGCAGTTCTTC. Translation: CASTGLAGNNEQFF. Based on the CDR3 plus reference TRBV11-2 and TRBJ2-1, the full variable domain is EAGVAQSPRYKIIEKRQSVAFWCNPISGHATLYWYQQILGQGPKLLIQFQNNGVVDDSQLPKDRFSAERLKGVDSTLKIQPAKLEDSAVYLCASTGLAGNNEQFFGPGTRLTVL.

The chain has TRBV28 and TRBJ1-5; D is undetermined. Looked up from germline, CDR1 is MDHEN and CDR2 is SYDVKM. Trimming stripped 7 bases from V and 1 base from J, with 11 bases between. The CDR3 spans 14 residues. The CDR3 sequence is CASNGQTSNQPQHF. CDR3 coding DNA: TGTGCCAGCAACGGGCAGACAAGCAATCAGCCCCAGCATTTT. The whole variable domain, filled in from reference TRBV28 and TRBJ1-5, reads DVKVTQSSRYLVKRTGEKVFLECVQDMDHENMFWYRQDPGLGLRLIYFSYDVKMKEKGDIPEGYSVSREKKERFSLILESASTNQTSMYLCASNGQTSNQPQHFGDGTRLSIL.

The rearrangement uses TRBV6-1 and TRBJ1-3, with D unclear. Germline V gene lookup returns CDR1 MNHNS and CDR2 SASEGT. V lost 3 bases and J lost 0, with 9 bases in between. The CDR3 contains 15 residues. CDR3 loop: CASSDTGGSGNTIYF. CDR3 DNA: TGTGCCAGCAGTGATACGGGCGGCTCTGGAAACACCATATATTTT.

In its sample, this clone was seen once. The rearrangement links TRBV5-6 to TRBJ1-2; 9 bases agree with TRBD1. The length of the CDR3 is 16 residues. The ends lost 3 bases at V and 3 bases at J; junction bases unmatched: 9. The germline CDR1 and CDR2 sequences are SGHDT and YYEEEE. The CDR3 DNA sequence: TGTGCCAGCAGCTGGTCTGTGGACAGGGGTGACTATGGCTACACCTTC. Its protein is CASSWSVDRGDYGYTF.

This chain links TRBV5-8 with TRBJ2-3; D may be TRBD1 (6 bases). Deletions cut 6 bases from V and 4 bases from J, with 18 bases between. Germline V gene lookup returns CDR1 SGHTS and CDR2 YDEGEE. The CDR3 runs 15 residues. The CDR3 coding sequence is TGTGCCAGCACCCTTTTCGCAGGGGATGCAGATACGCAGTATTTT. Translated, it gives CASTLFAGDADTQYF. Supplemented by reference TRBV5-8 and TRBJ2-3, the full variable domain reads EAGVTQSPTHLIKTRGQQATLRCSPISGHTSVYWYQQALGLGLQFLLWYDEGEERNRGNFPPRFSGRQFPNYSSELNVNALELEDSALYLCASTLFAGDADTQYFGPGTRLTVL.

The chain couples TRBV4-3 to TRBJ2-2, with a weak D call TRBD1 (5 bases). The V and J ends lost 0 bases and 3 bases respectively, with 11 bases between them. The CDR3 runs 16 residues. Germline CDR1 and CDR2: LGHNA and YSLEER. In DNA, the CDR3 is TGCGCCAGCAGCCAAGATTATGGGGCCTACACCGGGGAGCTGTTTTTT. Residues: CASSQDYGAYTGELFF.

This chain joins TRBV28 and TRBJ2-3; D gene ambiguous. The V gene lost 6 bases and the J gene lost 0 bases, with 16 bases spanning the gap. The CDR3 extends over 16 amino acids. The germline V gene encodes CDR1 MDHEN and CDR2 SYDVKM. The CDR3 DNA reads as TGTGCCAGCAGCCCTTACCTCGGAGCGAGCACAGATACGCAGTATTTT. Amino acid sequence: CASSPYLGASTDTQYF.

This clone was found once. The rearrangement joins TRBV7-8 to TRBJ1-1; 12 nucleotides agree with TRBD1. This CDR3 spans 17 amino acids. Germline V gene sequence: CDR1 SGHVS, CDR2 FQNEAQ. With V trimmed by 4 bases and J by 3 bases, 9 bases remained unmatched. The CDR3 loop is CASSSPGQGARDTEAFF. The DNA for the CDR3 is TGTGCCAGCAGCTCGCCGGGACAGGGGGCACGGGACACTGAAGCTTTCTTT.

The chain couples TRBV2 to TRBJ2-3; 10 bases line up with TRBD2. V gave up 4 bases and J gave up 4 bases; unmatched junction bases: 14. From germline, CDR1 is SNHLY and CDR2 FYNNEI. There are 18 residues in the CDR3. Written as DNA, the CDR3 is TGTGCCAGCAGTGGTCTAGCGGGAGACAGGTTTTTGGCAGATACGCAGTATTTT. Amino acid sequence: CASSGLAGDRFLADTQYF.

Turning to this clone: Additional DNA sequences in this sample encode the identical CDR3. The chain couples TRBV27 to TRBJ2-7; D gene unclear. V lost 1 base and J 5 bases, leaving 6 bases between the germline ends. Germline V lookup: CDR1 MNHEY, CDR2 SMNVEV (reference sequence). The CDR3 spans 12 residues. CDR3 residues: CASSLLGHEQYF. The CDR3 DNA reads TGTGCCAGCAGTTTATTGGGTCACGAGCAGTACTTC.

The gene calls are TRBV5-6 and TRBJ2-7, with D possibly matching TRBD2 (5 bases). With 3 bases removed from V and 6 bases from J, the gap between germline ends came to 16 bases. This CDR3 comprises 14 residues. CDR1 is SGHDT, CDR2 YYEEEE, per germline. CDR3 sequence reads: CASSSPSSLGEQYF. The DNA for the CDR3 is TGTGCCAGCAGCTCCCCTAGCTCCCTTGGCGAGCAGTACTTC.

The count of this clone is one. V is TRBV10-1 and J is TRBJ2-6; D uncertain. Trimming stripped 0 bases from V and 0 bases from J, with 9 bases between. The length of the CDR3 is 17 residues. CDR1 and CDR2 from the germline V gene are WNHNN and SYGVQD (reference sequence). CDR3 in DNA: TGCGCCAGCAGTGAGTCGTCCCTCTTCTCTGGGGCCAACGTCCTGACTTTC. It specifies CASSESSLFSGANVLTF.

A single count supports this clone. The chain uses TRBV9 and TRBJ1-6; no clear D. The length of the CDR3 is 11 residues. CDR1 and CDR2 from the germline V gene are SGDLS and YYNGEE. Trimming left V 3 bases short and J 12 bases short, with 7 bases between. The CDR3 DNA reads TGTGCCAGCAGCGACCCGTTACCCCTCCACTTT. The encoded protein is CASSDPLPLHF.

The chain employs TRBV7-9 and TRBJ2-1; 9 nucleotides agree with TRBD2. Per the germline V gene, CDR1 is SEHNR and CDR2 is FQNEAQ (reference sequence). The CDR3 totals 16 residues. Trimming cost V 4 bases and J 5 bases; bases outside gene matches: 9. The CDR3 region is CASSSTVAGEDNEQFF. CDR3 in DNA: TGTGCCAGCAGCTCCACTGTAGCGGGAGAGGACAATGAGCAGTTCTTC.